Each of the 30 T cell receptor beta chains below was sequenced from the same sample in a study of OX40 agonist ivuxolimab in advanced cancers. Libraries were prepared by immunoSEQ multiplex PCR; TCRdb keeps only in-frame clonotypes and omits some of them. The profile covers around 80,000 clones, with around nine tenths appearing a single time and over 2% taken by the ten largest. The input for sequencing was CD4+ or CD8+ T cells sorted from blood, taken in a trial of the OX40 agonist ivuxolimab. These TCRs come from an adult with an advanced solid tumor such as melanoma, head and neck, liver or kidney cancer.

The CDR3 nucleotides read TGTGCCAGCAGTGAAGGGACAGGGACGAGGTATGGCTACACCTTC. Protein sequence: CASSEGTGTRYGYTF. The chain uses TRBV6-1 and TRBJ1-2, with TRBD1 identical over 8 bases. V was pared by 1 base and J by 5 bases, with 6 bases of the junction left unmatched. The CDR3 is 15 amino acids. Germline V lookup: CDR1 MNHNS, CDR2 SASEGT.

The rearrangement joins TRBV21-1 to TRBJ1-5; the D call of TRBD1 is as the table states it, not checked on the DNA. TRBV21-1 is a recognized pseudogene. This CDR3 region has 16 residues. The CDR3 DNA reads as TGTGCCAGCAGCAAAGGGAACGACAGTAGCAATCAGCCCCAGCATTTT. This gives the protein CASSKGNDSSNQPQHF.

The chain employs TRBV14 and TRBJ2-7; D gene unclear. The CDR3 is 14 residues long. Trimming took off 1 base at V and 5 bases at J, with 12 bases between the two ends. CDR1 is SGHDN and CDR2 is FVKESK in the germline V gene. In nucleotides, the CDR3 is TGTGCCAGCAGCCAAGGGCAGCTATCCGACGAGCAGTACTTC. Amino acid sequence: CASSQGQLSDEQYF.

In DNA, the CDR3 is TGTGGCTGCAGGGGGCAGGTGAACACTGAAGCTTTCTTT. Translated: CGCRGQVNTEAFF. The chain recombines TRBV19 with TRBJ1-1; 8 bases are a match to TRBD1. The CDR3 length is 13 residues. Germline assignment: CDR1 LNHDA and CDR2 SQIVND (reference sequence).

This rearrangement joins TRBV10-3 to TRBJ2-5, with 10 bases identical to TRBD2. From germline, CDR1 is ENHRY and CDR2 SYGVKD. The V gene end was trimmed by 7 bases and the J gene end by 4 bases; junction bases not matched to a gene: 6. This CDR3 comprises 14 residues. CDR3 sequence (DNA): TGTGCCATCATGAGCGGGGGGGCCGTAGAGACCCAGTACTTC. Translated: CAIMSGGAVETQYF.

The chain uses TRBV7-2 and TRBJ1-4, with 10 bases that match TRBD1. V lost 5 bases, J lost 5 bases, and 2 bases stayed unmatched. Germline CDR1 and CDR2: SGHTA and FQGNSA. The CDR3 contains 14 residues. The DNA of the CDR3 is TGTGCCAGCAGCCGGGACAGGGGAAATGAAAAACTGTTTTTT. As protein: CASSRDRGNEKLFF. Looking up the rest from reference TRBV7-2 and TRBJ1-4 gives the full variable domain: GAGVSQSPSNKVTEKGKDVELRCDPISGHTALYWYRQSLGQGLEFLIYFQGNSAPDKSGLPSDRFSAERTGGSVSTLTIQRTQQEDSAVYLCASSRDRGNEKLFFGSGTQLSVL.

The V gene is TRBV19, the J gene TRBJ2-2, with D possibly matching TRBD1 (7 bases). This CDR3 has 17 amino acids. Germline CDR1 LNHDA, CDR2 SQIVND (reference sequence). Between the trimmed V and J ends, which lost 2 bases and 3 bases, there was a span of 16 bases. This chain's CDR3 is CASSIYQGGADTGELFF. CDR3 coding DNA: TGTGCCAGTAGTATATATCAGGGGGGCGCTGACACCGGGGAGCTGTTTTTT.

The J gene is TRBJ1-2, the V gene TRBV2, with 8 bases fitting TRBD1. The CDR3 length is 14 residues. Trimming took 2 bases from V and 6 from J; bases not matched to a gene: 5. The germline V gene has CDR1 SNHLY and CDR2 FYNNEI. CDR3 sequence reads: CASSEWAGGDGYTF. In DNA form, the CDR3 reads TGTGCCAGCAGTGAATGGGCAGGGGGCGATGGCTACACCTTC.

As for this clone: The same CDR3 can be traced to other DNA sequences in this sample. The chain has TRBV7-2 and TRBJ1-5, with no clear D. CDR1 and CDR2 from the germline V gene are SGHTA and FQGNSA. The CDR3 contains 12 residues. V was clipped by 3 bases and J by 4 bases, with 4 bases between them. CDR3 protein: CASSLGNQPQHF. The CDR3, as DNA: TGTGCCAGCAGCTTGGGTAATCAGCCCCAGCATTTT. The full variable domain, completed using reference TRBV7-2 and TRBJ1-5, is GAGVSQSPSNKVTEKGKDVELRCDPISGHTALYWYRQSLGQGLEFLIYFQGNSAPDKSGLPSDRFSAERTGGSVSTLTIQRTQQEDSAVYLCASSLGNQPQHFGDGTRLSIL.

V usage is TRBV27 and J usage is TRBJ2-7; 9 bases align to TRBD1. The V gene's germline CDR1 is MNHEY and CDR2 SMNVEV (reference sequence). Trimming cost V 5 bases and J 4 bases; bases outside gene matches: 12. The CDR3 contains 16 residues. The DNA for the CDR3 is TGTGCCAGCAGTCTGGATCCGGGACAGGGAATTTACGAGCAGTACGTC. Translation: CASSLDPGQGIYEQYV.

The chain combines TRBV2 with TRBJ1-2, with 8 positions matching TRBD1. The CDR3 is made up of 14 amino acids. The ends lost 7 bases at V and 2 bases at J; junction bases unmatched: 6. From germline, CDR1 is SNHLY and CDR2 FYNNEI. CDR3 loop: CASKRTGTNYGYTF. The CDR3 region has the DNA TGTGCCAGCAAGAGGACAGGGACAAACTATGGCTACACCTTC.

This clone was observed a few times. This chain links TRBV27 with TRBJ2-1, with 13 positions matching TRBD2. CDR1 MNHEY and CDR2 SMNVEV come from the germline V gene (reference sequence). With 5 bases clipped from V and 10 bases from J, the junction kept 11 bases outside the gene matches. The CDR3 spans 16 residues. The CDR3 sequence: CASSPYTSGGAREQFF. In nucleotides, the CDR3 is TGTGCCAGCAGTCCCTACACTAGCGGGGGGGCTCGGGAGCAGTTCTTC.

This clone was detected a few times. The gene calls are TRBV11-2 and TRBJ1-3; tentatively, D is TRBD1 (6 bases). CDR1 and CDR2 from the germline V gene are SGHAT and FQNNGV. CDR3 length: 15 amino acids. Trimming pared 4 bases from V and 12 bases from J, leaving 22 bases between. CDR3 amino acids: CASSSAGTNFKGIYF. The CDR3 nucleotides read TGTGCCAGCAGCTCGGCCGGGACAAATTTCAAGGGCATATATTTT.

This clone has only a few counts. The genes are TRBV30 and TRBJ2-3; D gene ambiguous. Germline V gives CDR1 GTSNPN, CDR2 SVGIG (reference sequence). CDR3 length equals 12 residues. V was pared by 2 bases and J by 6 bases, with 9 bases between. CDR3 region: CAWSPHKDTQYF. The CDR3 DNA reads as TGTGCCTGGAGTCCGCACAAGGATACGCAGTATTTT.

The chain combines TRBV27 with TRBJ1-5, with TRBD1 matching over 9 bases. There are 13 residues in the CDR3. V trimming: 5 bases; J trimming: 7 bases; junction bases outside the gene matches: 3. CDR1 and CDR2 (germline): MNHEY, SMNVEV (reference sequence). The CDR3 is CASSLTGGQPQHF. In DNA, the CDR3 is TGTGCCAGCAGTCTGACAGGGGGGCAGCCCCAGCATTTT.

This clone showed up just a few times. This rearrangement joins TRBV29-1 to TRBJ2-6; D is uncertain. This CDR3 is built from 12 residues. The germline V gene has CDR1 SQVTM and CDR2 ANQGSEA. The V and J ends lost 4 bases and 4 bases respectively, with 5 bases between them. CDR3 DNA: TGCAGCGTTGGGCCCGGGGCCAACGTCCTGACTTTC. Its protein product is CSVGPGANVLTF.

The rearrangement links TRBV6-1 to TRBJ1-1; a possible D gene is TRBD1 (5 bases). There are 14 residues in the CDR3. Trimming shortened V by 4 bases and J by 3 bases, and 12 bases separated the two germline ends. Germline CDR1 and CDR2: MNHNS and SASEGT. The CDR3, as DNA: TGTGCCAGCAGTGCGCAGGGTATCCACACTGAAGCTTTCTTT. Its protein is CASSAQGIHTEAFF.

The rearrangement joins TRBV5-6 to TRBJ2-3; no reliable D call. Trimming pared 7 bases from V and 0 bases from J, leaving 9 bases between. The CDR3 covers 13 residues. The germline V gene has CDR1 SGHDT and CDR2 YYEEEE. The CDR3 here is CASSSTSTDTQYF. The CDR3 bases are TGTGCCAGCTCGAGCACTAGCACAGATACGCAGTATTTT.

The V gene is TRBV6-1, the J gene TRBJ1-1; D unresolved. Between the trimmed V and J ends, which lost 1 base and 0 bases, there was a span of 18 bases. The CDR3 runs to 18 residues. Germline CDR1 and CDR2: MNHNS and SASEGT. This chain's CDR3 is CASSEGALRRPMNTEAFF. Written as DNA, the CDR3 is TGTGCCAGCAGTGAAGGCGCGCTTCGCAGACCTATGAACACTGAAGCTTTCTTT.

J is TRBJ2-7 and V is TRBV4-1, with a possible D match to TRBD1 (6 bases). The CDR3 is 16 residues long. The germline CDR1 and CDR2 sequences are MGHRA and YSYEKL. The V and J ends lost 0 bases and 2 bases respectively, with 14 bases between them. DNA for the CDR3: TGCGCCAGCAGCCAAGATGCACTCGGACAGACCTACGAGCAGTACGTC. It yields the protein CASSQDALGQTYEQYV.

This chain connects TRBV19 to TRBJ1-5, with no clear D. V lost 6 bases and J 1 base, leaving 7 bases between the germline ends. CDR3 size: 13 residues. Germline loops: CDR1 LNHDA, CDR2 SQIVND (reference sequence). CDR3 nucleotide sequence: TGTGCCAGTAGAGACGACAGCAATCAGCCCCAGCATTTT. Its translation is CASRDDSNQPQHF.

This chain links TRBV6-5 with TRBJ2-2, with TRBD1 as a possible D gene (5 bases). Germline V lookup: CDR1 MNHEY, CDR2 SVGAGI. CDR3 length equals 15 residues. Trimming took off 8 bases at V and 0 bases at J, with 13 bases between the two ends. The CDR3 DNA is TGTGCCAGCCGACAGCGATTAGCGAACACCGGGGAGCTGTTTTTT. This translates into CASRQRLANTGELFF.

The V and J genes are TRBV4-1 and TRBJ2-1, with TRBD2 as a possible D gene (6 bases). V lost 2 bases and J 0 bases, leaving 20 bases between the germline ends. This CDR3 region has 19 residues. Per the germline V gene, CDR1 is MGHRA and CDR2 is YSYEKL. CDR3 sequence (DNA): TGCGCCAGCAGCCAATCCTCCTTGGGGACTTTCCGCTCCTACAATGAGCAGTTCTTC. Encoded protein: CASSQSSLGTFRSYNEQFF.

This chain links TRBV28 with TRBJ1-5, with 9 positions matching TRBD1. Germline V gives CDR1 MDHEN, CDR2 SYDVKM. Losses at the gene ends were 5 bases for V and 4 bases for J; bases not matched to a gene: 3. This CDR3 has 14 residues. This CDR3 is CASSTGQGNQPQHF. CDR3 bases: TGTGCCAGCAGTACGGGACAGGGTAATCAGCCCCAGCATTTT.

The genes are TRBV11-2 and TRBJ2-5; TRBD1 might be the D (5 bases). This CDR3 is built from 14 residues. The germline V gene has CDR1 SGHAT and CDR2 FQNNGV. The V end lost 2 bases, the J end lost 5 bases, and 12 bases lay between the germline ends. CDR3 bases: TGTGCCAGCAGCTTATCCAGGGCCTTGGAGACCCAGTACTTC. It codes for CASSLSRALETQYF.

The chain combines TRBV15 with TRBJ2-7, with D maybe TRBD2 (7 bases). V shed 3 bases and J shed 2 bases, with 14 bases lying between them. CDR1 LNHNV and CDR2 YYDKDF come from the germline V gene (reference sequence). This CDR3 spans 15 amino acids. The CDR3 DNA is TGTGCCACCAGCAGGGGGGAGGGGGATACCTACGAGCAGTACTTC. This encodes CATSRGEGDTYEQYF.

A single count supports this clone. V gene TRBV6-6 combines with J gene TRBJ1-2, with D unclear. Germline V gene data show CDR1 as MNHNY and CDR2 as SVGAGI (reference sequence). The V gene lost 4 bases and the J gene lost 0 bases, with 12 bases spanning the gap. The CDR3 sequence is 15 residues long. The CDR3 is CASSLLVQTNYGYTF. In DNA form, the CDR3 reads TGTGCCAGCAGTTTATTAGTACAGACTAACTATGGCTACACCTTC.

This clone came up once. The V call is TRBV6-4, the J call TRBJ2-7, with 7 positions matching TRBD2. V lost 4 bases, J lost 7 bases, and 10 bases stayed unmatched. Germline assignment: CDR1 MRHNA and CDR2 SNTAGT. This CDR3 has 14 amino acids. The CDR3 sequence: CASSATGTTLEQYF. The CDR3 DNA reads as TGTGCCAGCAGTGCCACCGGGACTACCTTGGAGCAGTACTTC.

Points on this clone: This may come from a read error, since a much larger clone is one base off. The sample contains more than one DNA sequence encoding this CDR3. The V call is TRBV7-3, the J call TRBJ1-1; D unclear. This CDR3 region has 13 residues. Germline loops: CDR1 SGHTA, CDR2 FQGTGA. Trimming cost V 2 bases and J 1 base, with 5 bases left between them. DNA of the CDR3: TGTGCCAGCAGCTTACAAGGGAACACTGAAGCTTTCTTT. It is translated as CASSLQGNTEAFF.

The CDR3 nucleotides read TGTGCTAGTGGTTTGAGCCTCGGGACAACCACCGGGGAGCTGTTTTTT. It codes for CASGLSLGTTTGELFF. The chain is built from TRBV12-5 and TRBJ2-2; tentative D call: TRBD1 (6 bases). The CDR3 covers 16 residues. V was cut by 2 bases and J by 4 bases, with 14 bases left in between. Germline V CDR1 and CDR2: LGHNT, FRNRAP.